This record covers a single TCR beta chain. Using immunoSEQ multiplex PCR, the repertoire was profiled, and TCRdb retains in-frame clones only, with some absent. The sample yields roughly 55,000 clones, 80% to 95% seen once. The CDR3 runs 13 residues. Trimming pared 8 bases from V and 5 bases from J, leaving 15 bases between. CDR1 and CDR2 (germline): SGHAT, FQDESV (reference sequence). The record originates from a study of T cell changes during pregnancy in multiple sclerosis. This receptor was taken from a female donor in good health, enrolled as a control in a pregnancy study. This chain connects TRBV11-1 to TRBJ2-5; possibly TRBD1 for D (6 bases). Here the sequenced sample was CD4+ T cells from peripheral blood mononuclear cells, taken after pregnancy. This CDR3 is CASATDRWETQYF. CDR3 in DNA: TGTGCCAGCGCTACCGACAGGTGGGAGACCCAGTACTTC.